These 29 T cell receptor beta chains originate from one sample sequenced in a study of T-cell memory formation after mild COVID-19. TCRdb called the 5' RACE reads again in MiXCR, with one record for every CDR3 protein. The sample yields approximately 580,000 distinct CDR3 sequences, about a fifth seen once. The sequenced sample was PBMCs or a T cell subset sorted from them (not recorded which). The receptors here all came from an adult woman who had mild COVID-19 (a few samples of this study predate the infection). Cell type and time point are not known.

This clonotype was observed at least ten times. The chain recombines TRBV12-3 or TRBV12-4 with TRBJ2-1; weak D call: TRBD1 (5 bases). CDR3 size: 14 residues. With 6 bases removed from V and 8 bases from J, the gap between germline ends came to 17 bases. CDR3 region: CASSPLWGGDEQFF. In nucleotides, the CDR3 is TGTGCCAGCAGCCCCCTTTGGGGCGGCGATGAGCAGTTCTTC.

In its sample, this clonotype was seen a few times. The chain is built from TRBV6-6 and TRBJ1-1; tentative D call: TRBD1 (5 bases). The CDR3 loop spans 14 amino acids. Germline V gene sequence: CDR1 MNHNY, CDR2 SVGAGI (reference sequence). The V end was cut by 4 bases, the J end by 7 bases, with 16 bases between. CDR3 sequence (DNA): TGTGCCAGCAGTTCCCTAGCGGGGGGGGTTGAAGCTTTCTTT. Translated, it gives CASSSLAGGVEAFF.

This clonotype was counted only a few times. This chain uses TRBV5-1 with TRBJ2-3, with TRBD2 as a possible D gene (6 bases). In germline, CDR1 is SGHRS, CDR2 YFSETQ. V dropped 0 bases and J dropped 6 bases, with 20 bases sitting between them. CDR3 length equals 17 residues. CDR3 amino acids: CASSLGRDPLGADTQYF. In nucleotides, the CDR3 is TGCGCCAGCAGCTTGGGGCGGGACCCCCTTGGAGCCGATACGCAGTATTTT.

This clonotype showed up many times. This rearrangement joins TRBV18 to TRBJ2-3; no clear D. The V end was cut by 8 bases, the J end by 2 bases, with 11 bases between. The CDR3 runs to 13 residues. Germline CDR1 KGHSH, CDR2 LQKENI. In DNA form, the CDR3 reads TGTGCCAGCAGCCCCCGGACCACAGATACGCAGTATTTT. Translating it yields CASSPRTTDTQYF.

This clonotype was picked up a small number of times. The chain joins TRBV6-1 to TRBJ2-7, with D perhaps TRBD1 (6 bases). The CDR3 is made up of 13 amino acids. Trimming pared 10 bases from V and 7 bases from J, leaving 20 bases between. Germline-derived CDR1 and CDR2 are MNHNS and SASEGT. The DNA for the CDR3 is TGTGCCACCCAGGGGCGGATTGTTGCGGAGCAGTACTTC. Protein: CATQGRIVAEQYF.

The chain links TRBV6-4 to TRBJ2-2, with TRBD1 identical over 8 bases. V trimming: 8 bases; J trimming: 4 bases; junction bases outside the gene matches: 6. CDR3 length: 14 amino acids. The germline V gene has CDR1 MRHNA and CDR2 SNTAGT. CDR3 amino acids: CASPGQGFTGELFF. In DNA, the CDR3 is TGTGCCAGCCCAGGACAGGGTTTCACCGGGGAGCTGTTTTTT.

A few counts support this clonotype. CDR3 region: CASSPPDPTEAFF. The CDR3 nucleotides read TGTGCCAGCTCACCACCAGACCCCACAGAAGCTTTCTTT. V gene TRBV18 combines with J gene TRBJ1-1; no firm D call. The CDR3 covers 13 residues. The germline gives CDR1 KGHSH, CDR2 LQKENI. Trimming pared 0 bases from V and 8 bases from J, leaving 10 bases between.

The CDR3 bases are TGTGCCATCAGTGGACAGGGACCCCGCTATGGCTACACCTTC. This encodes CAISGQGPRYGYTF. J is TRBJ1-2 and V is TRBV10-3; 7 bases fit TRBD1. J lost 4 bases, V lost 4 bases, and 6 bases had no gene match. This CDR3 contains 14 residues. Germline CDR1 and CDR2: ENHRY and SYGVKD.

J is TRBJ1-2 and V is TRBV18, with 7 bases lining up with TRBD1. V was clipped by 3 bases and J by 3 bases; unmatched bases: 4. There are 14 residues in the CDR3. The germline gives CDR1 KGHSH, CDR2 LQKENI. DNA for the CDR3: TGTGCCAGCTCACCGACAGGGCCGGACTATGGCTACACCTTC. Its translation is CASSPTGPDYGYTF.

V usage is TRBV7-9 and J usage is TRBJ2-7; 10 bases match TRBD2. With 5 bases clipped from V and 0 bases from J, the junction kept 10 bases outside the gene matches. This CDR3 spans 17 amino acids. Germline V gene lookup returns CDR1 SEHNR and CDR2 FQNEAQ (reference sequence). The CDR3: CASSPSSGGVPSYEQYF. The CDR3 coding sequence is TGTGCCAGCAGCCCTTCTAGCGGGGGAGTCCCCTCCTACGAGCAGTACTTC. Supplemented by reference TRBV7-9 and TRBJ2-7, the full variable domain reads DTGVSQNPRHKITKRGQNVTFRCDPISEHNRLYWYRQTLGQGPEFLTYFQNEAQLEKSRLLSDRFSAERPKGSFSTLEIQRTEQGDSAMYLCASSPSSGGVPSYEQYFGPGTRLTVT.

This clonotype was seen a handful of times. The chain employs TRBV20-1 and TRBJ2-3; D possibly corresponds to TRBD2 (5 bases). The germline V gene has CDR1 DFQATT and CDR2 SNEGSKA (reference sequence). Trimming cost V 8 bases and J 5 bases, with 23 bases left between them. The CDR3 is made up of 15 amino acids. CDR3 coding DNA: TGCAGTACTCCGGGGAGTACCCAGGCAGGAGATACGCAGTATTTT. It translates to CSTPGSTQAGDTQYF.

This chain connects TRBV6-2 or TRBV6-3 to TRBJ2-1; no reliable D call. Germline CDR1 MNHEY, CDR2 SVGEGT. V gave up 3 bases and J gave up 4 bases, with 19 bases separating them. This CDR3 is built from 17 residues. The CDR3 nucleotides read TGTGCCAGCAGTTATTTCGTCGGACGGAGTCAGTACAATGAGCAGTTCTTC. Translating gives CASSYFVGRSQYNEQFF.

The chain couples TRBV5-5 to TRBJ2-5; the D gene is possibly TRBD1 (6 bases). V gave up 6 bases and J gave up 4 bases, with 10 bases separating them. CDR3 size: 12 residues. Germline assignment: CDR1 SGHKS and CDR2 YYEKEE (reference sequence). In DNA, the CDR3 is TGTGCCAGCAACACAGGGACAGAGACCCAGTACTTC. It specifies CASNTGTETQYF.

Here the CDR3 reads CASSFIRGGDTQYF. The CDR3 nucleotides are TGTGCCAGCAGCTTTATTAGGGGGGGAGATACGCAGTATTTT. The chain employs TRBV11-2 and TRBJ2-3; the D gene is possibly TRBD2 (7 bases). Germline V gives CDR1 SGHAT, CDR2 FQNNGV. CDR3 length: 14 residues. Trimming cost V 3 bases and J 5 bases, with 12 bases left between them.

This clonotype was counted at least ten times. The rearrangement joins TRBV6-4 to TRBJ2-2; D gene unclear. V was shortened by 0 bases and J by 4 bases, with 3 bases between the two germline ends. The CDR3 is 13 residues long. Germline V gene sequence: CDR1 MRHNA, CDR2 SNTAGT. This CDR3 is CASSDSTTGELFF. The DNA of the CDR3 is TGTGCCAGCAGTGACTCGACCACCGGGGAGCTGTTTTTT.

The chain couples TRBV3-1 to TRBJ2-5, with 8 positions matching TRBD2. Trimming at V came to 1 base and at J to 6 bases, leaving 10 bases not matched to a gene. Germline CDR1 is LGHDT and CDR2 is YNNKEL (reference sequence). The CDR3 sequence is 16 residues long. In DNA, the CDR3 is TGTGCCAGCAGCCAAGGGACCCGGGGGGGCTCGAAGACCCAGTACTTC. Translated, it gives CASSQGTRGGSKTQYF.

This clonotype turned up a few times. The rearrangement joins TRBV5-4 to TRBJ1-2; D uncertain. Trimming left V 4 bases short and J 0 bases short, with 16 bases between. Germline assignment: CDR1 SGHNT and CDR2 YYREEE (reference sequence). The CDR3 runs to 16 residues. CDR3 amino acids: CASSPEVRTANYGYTF. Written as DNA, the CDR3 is TGTGCCAGCAGCCCCGAGGTGCGGACCGCTAACTATGGCTACACCTTC.

Here the CDR3 DNA reads TGCGCCAGCAGCCAAGGCCGCGGGATGACTTTCCGGGAGCTGTTTTTT. It yields the protein CASSQGRGMTFRELFF. This chain connects TRBV4-3 to TRBJ2-2; TRBD2 is a possible D gene (6 bases). Per germline, CDR1 LGHNA and CDR2 YSLEER. V shed 1 base and J shed 9 bases, with 18 bases lying between them. This CDR3 spans 16 amino acids.

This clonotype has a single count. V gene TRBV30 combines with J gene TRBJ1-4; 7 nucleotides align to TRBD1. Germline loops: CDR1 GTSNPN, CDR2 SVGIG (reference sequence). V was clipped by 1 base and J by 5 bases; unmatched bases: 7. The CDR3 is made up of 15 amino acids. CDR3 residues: CAWSEGGQLNEKLFF. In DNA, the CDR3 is TGTGCCTGGAGTGAGGGGGGACAGCTAAATGAAAAACTGTTTTTT.

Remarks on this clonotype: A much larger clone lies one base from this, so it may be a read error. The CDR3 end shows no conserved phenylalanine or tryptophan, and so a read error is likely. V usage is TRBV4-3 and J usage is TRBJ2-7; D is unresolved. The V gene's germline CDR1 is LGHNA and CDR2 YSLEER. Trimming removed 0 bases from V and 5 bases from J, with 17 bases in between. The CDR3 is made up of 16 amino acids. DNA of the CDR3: TGCGCCAGCAGCCAAGAAGGCGGCCGGCGGATCCACGAGCAGTACTCC. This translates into CASSQEGGRRIHEQYS.

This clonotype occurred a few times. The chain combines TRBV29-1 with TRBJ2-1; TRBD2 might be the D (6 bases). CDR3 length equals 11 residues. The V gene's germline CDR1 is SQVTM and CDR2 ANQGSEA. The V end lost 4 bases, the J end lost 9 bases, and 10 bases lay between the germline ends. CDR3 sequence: CSVGAGSEQFF. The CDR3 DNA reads TGCAGCGTTGGGGCGGGAAGTGAGCAGTTCTTC.

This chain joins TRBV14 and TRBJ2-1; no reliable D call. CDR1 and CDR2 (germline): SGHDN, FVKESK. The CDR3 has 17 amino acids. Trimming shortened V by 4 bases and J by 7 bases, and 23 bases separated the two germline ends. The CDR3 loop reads CASSRVKGGSPINEQFF. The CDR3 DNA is TGTGCCAGCAGCCGCGTGAAAGGCGGATCGCCAATTAATGAGCAGTTCTTC.

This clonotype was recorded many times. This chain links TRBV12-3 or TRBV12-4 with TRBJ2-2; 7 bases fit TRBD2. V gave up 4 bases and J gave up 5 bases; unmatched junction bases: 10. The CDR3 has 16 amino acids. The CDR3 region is CASSSPRTRGTGELFF. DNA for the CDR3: TGTGCCAGCAGTTCCCCCAGGACTAGAGGGACCGGGGAGCTGTTTTTT.

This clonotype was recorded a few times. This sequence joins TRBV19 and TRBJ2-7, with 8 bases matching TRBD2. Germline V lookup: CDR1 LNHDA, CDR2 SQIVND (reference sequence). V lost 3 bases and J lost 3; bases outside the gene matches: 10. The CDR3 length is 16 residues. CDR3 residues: CASSMGSGSLLYEQYF. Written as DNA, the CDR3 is TGTGCCAGTAGTATGGGGAGCGGGAGCCTTCTCTACGAGCAGTACTTC. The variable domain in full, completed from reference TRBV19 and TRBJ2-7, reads DGGITQSPKYLFRKEGQNVTLSCEQNLNHDAMYWYRQDPGQGLRLIYYSQIVNDFQKGDIAEGYSVSREKKESFPLTVTSAQKNPTAFYLCASSMGSGSLLYEQYFGPGTRLTVT.

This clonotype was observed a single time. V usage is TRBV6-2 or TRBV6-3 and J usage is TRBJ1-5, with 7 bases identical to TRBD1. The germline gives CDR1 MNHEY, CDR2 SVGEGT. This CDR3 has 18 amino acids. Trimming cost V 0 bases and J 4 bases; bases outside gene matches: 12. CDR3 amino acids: CASSYSIHQQGTNQPQHF. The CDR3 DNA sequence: TGTGCCAGCAGTTACTCGATTCATCAACAGGGGACTAATCAGCCCCAGCATTTT.

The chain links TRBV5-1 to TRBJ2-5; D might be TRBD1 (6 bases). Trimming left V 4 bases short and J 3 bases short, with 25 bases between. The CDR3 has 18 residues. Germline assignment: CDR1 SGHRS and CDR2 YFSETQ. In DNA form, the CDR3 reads TGCGCCAGCAGCCTGGGGCAGGGGCCCTCATTAGGTGAAGAGACCCAGTACTTC. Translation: CASSLGQGPSLGEETQYF.

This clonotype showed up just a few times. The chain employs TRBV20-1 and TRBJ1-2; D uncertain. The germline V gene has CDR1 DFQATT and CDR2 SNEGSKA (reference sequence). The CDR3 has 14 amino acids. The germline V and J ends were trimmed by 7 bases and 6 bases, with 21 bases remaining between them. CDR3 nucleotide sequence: TGCAGTGTTCGAGGGCGGGTTTTGCTCAATGGCTACACCTTC. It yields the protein CSVRGRVLLNGYTF.

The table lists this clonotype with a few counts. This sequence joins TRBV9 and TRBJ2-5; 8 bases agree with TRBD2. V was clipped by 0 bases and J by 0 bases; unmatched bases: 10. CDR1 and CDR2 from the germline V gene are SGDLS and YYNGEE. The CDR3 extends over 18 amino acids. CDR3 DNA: TGTGCCAGCAGCGTAGCTCCAGCGGGGGCGCGCTACCAAGAGACCCAGTACTTC. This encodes CASSVAPAGARYQETQYF.

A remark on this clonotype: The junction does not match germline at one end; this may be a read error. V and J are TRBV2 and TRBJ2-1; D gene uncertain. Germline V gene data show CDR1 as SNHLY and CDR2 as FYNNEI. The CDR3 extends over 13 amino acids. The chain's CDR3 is CASSSLLDNEQLF. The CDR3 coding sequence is TGTGCCAGCAGTAGTTTACTTGACAATGAGCAGCTCTTC.